The 31 T cell receptor beta chains below were found in one sample sequenced in a study of identical twins. MiXCR, run by TCRdb on the 5' RACE reads, gives a single entry per CDR3 protein. The profile shows around 470,000 distinct CDR3 sequences, approximately 14% of them singletons. These data were also reused for a study on yellow fever vaccine responses in identical twins.

The material sequenced was CD4+ T cells sorted from blood. Receptor source: a woman between 18 and 29 years old in good health.

The chain couples TRBV4-3 to TRBJ2-7; 9 bases line up with TRBD1. There are 16 residues in the CDR3. The germline gives CDR1 LGHNA, CDR2 YSLEER. V gave up 0 bases and J gave up 2 bases; unmatched junction bases: 5. Here the CDR3 reads CASSQEVGQGTYEQYF. CDR3 DNA: TGCGCCAGCAGCCAAGAGGTGGGACAGGGTACCTACGAGCAGTACTTC.

A word on this clonotype: Mismatch with germline at one junction end may stem from a read error. The chain has TRBV28 and TRBJ2-1, with 8 bases aligning to TRBD2. The CDR3 totals 15 residues. Germline CDR1 is MDHEN and CDR2 is SYDVKM. The CDR3 protein is CACSLGGAGYNEQFF. The CDR3 region has the DNA TGTGCCTGCAGTCTCGGGGGGGCCGGGTATAATGAGCAGTTCTTC.

The chain links TRBV20-1 to TRBJ2-7; D possibly corresponds to TRBD2 (7 bases). The germline V gene encodes CDR1 DFQATT and CDR2 SNEGSKA (reference sequence). V was pared by 1 base and J by 7 bases, with 17 bases between. The CDR3 sequence is 14 residues long. The CDR3 sequence is CSARVVRGAVEQYF. The CDR3 DNA sequence: TGCAGTGCTAGAGTTGTTCGGGGGGCGGTAGAGCAGTACTTC.

This clonotype has a count of ten or more. As DNA, the CDR3 is TGCGCCAGCAGCCATGGGGAGGGGGGCCCTGAGCAGTTCTTC. It yields the protein CASSHGEGGPEQFF. This chain links TRBV4-3 with TRBJ2-1, with D maybe TRBD2 (7 bases). V lost 3 bases and J lost 9, with 15 bases in between. Looked up from germline, CDR1 is LGHNA and CDR2 is YSLEER. This CDR3 region has 14 residues.

This clonotype has more than one count but fewer than ten. The chain links TRBV20-1 to TRBJ2-3; TRBD2 matches at 9 bases. The CDR3 is 12 amino acids. Unmatched junction bases numbered 4, after V lost 6 bases and J lost 6 bases. Germline loops: CDR1 DFQATT, CDR2 SNEGSKA (reference sequence). CDR3 in DNA: TGCAGTGCAGTAGCGGGAGCTGATACGCAGTATTTT. It is translated as CSAVAGADTQYF.

This chain links TRBV24-1 with TRBJ2-3; D not certain. The germline V and J ends were trimmed by 0 bases and 4 bases, with 4 bases remaining between them. This CDR3 has 13 amino acids. Germline V gene data show CDR1 as KGHDR and CDR2 as SFDVKD. Written as DNA, the CDR3 is TGTGCCACCAGTGATTTGCAACCAGATACGCAGTATTTT. Translated, it gives CATSDLQPDTQYF.

The chain links TRBV12-3 or TRBV12-4 to TRBJ2-7, with D perhaps being TRBD1 or TRBD2 (5 bases each). The CDR3 is 15 amino acids. Trimming removed 1 base at V and 6 bases at J, with 16 bases between. Here the CDR3 reads CASSLGASGGGEQYF. CDR3 DNA: TGTGCCAGCAGTTTAGGTGCCAGCGGTGGGGGCGAGCAGTACTTC.

This clonotype was counted only a few times. V is TRBV5-1 and J is TRBJ2-3; D might be TRBD1 (6 bases). From germline, CDR1 is SGHRS and CDR2 YFSETQ. Trimming removed 3 bases at V and 4 bases at J, with 12 bases between. The CDR3 is made up of 14 amino acids. The CDR3 bases are TGCGCCAGCAGCTCCAGGGGAATTGCAGATACGCAGTATTTT. This translates into CASSSRGIADTQYF. Full variable domain (missing parts from reference TRBV5-1 and TRBJ2-3): KAGVTQTPRYLIKTRGQQVTLSCSPISGHRSVSWYQQTPGQGLQFLFEYFSETQRNKGNFPGRFSGRQFSNSRSEMNVSTLELGDSALYLCASSSRGIADTQYFGPGTRLTVL.

V usage is TRBV14 and J usage is TRBJ2-7; TRBD2 might be the D (6 bases). CDR1 and CDR2 from the germline V gene are SGHDN and FVKESK. Trimming pared 3 bases from V and 7 bases from J, leaving 22 bases between. CDR3 size: 16 residues. CDR3 in DNA: TGTGCCAGCAGCCAGCAAGTCGGGGCGCGGGGCGTGGAGCAGTACTTC. Its translation is CASSQQVGARGVEQYF.

This clonotype was counted a few times. The CDR3 sequence is CASSLLMAQASGYTF. CDR3 bases: TGTGCCAGCAGTTTACTGATGGCACAGGCGTCGGGCTACACCTTC. The chain is built from TRBV28 and TRBJ1-2, with D perhaps matching TRBD1 (5 bases). Trimming shortened V by 2 bases and J by 8 bases, and 18 bases separated the two germline ends. This CDR3 has 15 residues. CDR1 MDHEN and CDR2 SYDVKM come from the germline V gene.

On this clonotype: At one boundary the junction diverges from the germline segment, which might be a read error. This sequence joins TRBV18 and TRBJ2-3; 11 positions match TRBD2. Germline CDR1 KGHSH, CDR2 LQKENI. This CDR3 is built from 17 residues. The CDR3 DNA is TGTGCCAGCTCTCCACCCCGACTAGCGGGGTCCACAGATACGCAGTATTTT. Translated: CASSPPRLAGSTDTQYF.

This clonotype was seen more than once but under ten times. The chain has TRBV28 and TRBJ2-3; 8 bases are a match to TRBD2. Germline V gene data show CDR1 as MDHEN and CDR2 as SYDVKM. The CDR3 is 17 amino acids. Trimming removed 2 bases from V and 4 bases from J; junction bases left unmatched: 11. Here the CDR3 reads CASSLDGAGGFADTQYF. The CDR3 bases are TGTGCCAGCAGTTTAGATGGCGCGGGAGGTTTCGCAGATACGCAGTATTTT.

The V gene is TRBV6-2 or TRBV6-3, the J gene TRBJ2-7; 9 bases line up with TRBD1. The CDR3 has 15 amino acids. The ends lost 2 bases at V and 6 bases at J; junction bases unmatched: 8. Germline V gene sequence: CDR1 MNHEY, CDR2 SVGEGT. The CDR3 nucleotides are TGTGCCAGCAGTTACCCCCGGGACAGGGTCTTCGAGCAGTACTTC. This translates into CASSYPRDRVFEQYF.

The sample holds a few counts of this clonotype. The V call is TRBV7-6, the J call TRBJ1-4; TRBD1 is a possible D gene (5 bases). CDR1 is SGHVS, CDR2 FNYEAQ, per germline. CDR3 length: 14 residues. Trimming took off 8 bases at V and 8 bases at J, with 18 bases between the two ends. CDR3 sequence: CASARFREGEKLFF. Here the CDR3 DNA reads TGTGCCAGCGCACGATTCAGGGAGGGAGAAAAACTGTTTTTT.

This clonotype turned up a few times. The J gene is TRBJ2-3, the V gene TRBV5-6, with D unclear. CDR1 SGHDT and CDR2 YYEEEE come from the germline V gene. The CDR3 sequence is 17 residues long. V lost 0 bases to trimming and J lost 3 bases, with 17 bases between them. CDR3 residues: CASSLARHPRGTDTQYF. The CDR3 coding sequence is TGTGCCAGCAGCTTGGCCCGACACCCGAGAGGAACAGATACGCAGTATTTT.

V gene TRBV6-1 combines with J gene TRBJ1-2; D possibly corresponds to TRBD1 (6 bases). The CDR3 contains 15 residues. Germline V gives CDR1 MNHNS, CDR2 SASEGT. Trimming pared 6 bases from V and 2 bases from J, leaving 16 bases between. CDR3 amino acids: CASSLTGNQNYGYTF. As DNA, the CDR3 is TGTGCCAGCAGCCTTACAGGGAACCAAAACTATGGCTACACCTTC.

V usage is TRBV29-1 and J usage is TRBJ2-3; D is unresolved. Germline CDR1 and CDR2: SQVTM and ANQGSEA. Trimming shortened V by 6 bases and J by 5 bases, and 9 bases separated the two germline ends. The CDR3 loop spans 11 amino acids. Here the CDR3 reads CSVRLKDTQYF. CDR3 sequence (DNA): TGCAGCGTGCGCCTTAAAGATACGCAGTATTTT.

The chain links TRBV6-2 or TRBV6-3 to TRBJ2-1, with 9 bases fitting TRBD2. The CDR3 totals 14 residues. J gave up 3 bases and V 7 bases, and 4 bases lay outside the gene matches. Germline V gives CDR1 MNHEY, CDR2 SVGEGT. The CDR3 protein is CASKIAGDYNEQFF. CDR3 bases: TGTGCCAGCAAAATAGCGGGGGACTACAATGAGCAGTTCTTC.

This chain links TRBV5-5 with TRBJ1-6; a possible D gene is TRBD1 (5 bases). V was clipped by 2 bases and J by 14 bases, with 17 bases between them. Germline CDR1 is SGHKS and CDR2 is YYEKEE (reference sequence). This CDR3 has 14 residues. The chain's CDR3 is CASSLGAATLALHF. CDR3 nucleotide sequence: TGTGCCAGCAGCTTAGGGGCAGCCACCCTGGCCCTCCACTTT.

The chain uses TRBV7-6 and TRBJ2-7, with TRBD1 matching 9 bases. CDR1 is SGHVS and CDR2 is FNYEAQ in the germline V gene. The CDR3 totals 16 residues. V lost 4 bases to trimming and J lost 1 base; unmatched junction nucleotides: 8. The CDR3 nucleotides are TGTGCCAGCAGCTCAATTCCCGGGACAGGGTCCTACGAGCAGTACTTC. Translating gives CASSSIPGTGSYEQYF.

This clonotype showed up just a few times. The rearrangement links TRBV7-2 to TRBJ2-5, with 9 bases aligning to TRBD2. V shed 4 bases and J 1 base; nucleotides not matched to a gene: 10. Germline CDR1 and CDR2: SGHTA and FQGNSA. This CDR3 comprises 17 residues. The CDR3 nucleotides read TGTGCCAGCAGCTATCGGACTAGCGTAACCCCCCAAGAGACCCAGTACTTC. This translates into CASSYRTSVTPQETQYF.

The CDR3 sequence is CASSLAHGDTQYF. CDR3 sequence (DNA): TGTGCCAGCAGCTTAGCGCACGGAGATACGCAGTATTTT. This rearrangement joins TRBV7-9 to TRBJ2-3; unclear D gene. The CDR3 has 13 residues. The V end was cut by 0 bases, the J end by 5 bases, with 6 bases between. Germline V gives CDR1 SEHNR, CDR2 FQNEAQ (reference sequence).

This clonotype was detected a few times. This sequence joins TRBV10-3 and TRBJ2-1; 16 nucleotides align to TRBD2. J was trimmed by 7 bases and V by 10 bases; bases with no gene match: 4. CDR3 size: 14 residues. From germline, CDR1 is ENHRY and CDR2 SYGVKD. The CDR3 region has the DNA TGTGCCACCAGGGGACTAGCGGGAGGGAATGAGCAGTTCTTC. Protein product: CATRGLAGGNEQFF.

The chain employs TRBV4-1 and TRBJ2-5; D possibly corresponds to TRBD1 (6 bases). This CDR3 contains 16 residues. Germline V gene lookup returns CDR1 MGHRA and CDR2 YSYEKL. V was trimmed by 3 bases and J by 2 bases, leaving 16 bases between them. For the CDR3, the DNA is TGCGCCAGCAGCCAGGTACAGGGATTTGGACAAGAGACCCAGTACTTC. Protein sequence: CASSQVQGFGQETQYF.

V gene TRBV20-1 combines with J gene TRBJ1-6; 10 bases fit TRBD1. Per the germline V gene, CDR1 is DFQATT and CDR2 is SNEGSKA (reference sequence). The CDR3 loop spans 16 amino acids. V shed 1 base and J 8 bases; nucleotides not matched to a gene: 8. Here the CDR3 reads CSARGVLDRGDSPLHF. CDR3 in DNA: TGCAGTGCTAGAGGAGTCCTGGACAGGGGGGATTCACCCCTCCACTTT.

The chain recombines TRBV25-1 with TRBJ2-5; TRBD1 might be the D (6 bases). CDR3 length: 14 residues. V shed 4 bases and J shed 5 bases, with 14 bases lying between them. From germline, CDR1 is MGHDK and CDR2 SYGVNS. The CDR3 DNA reads as TGTGCCAGCAGTGCCTCCGGGACACAGGAGACCCAGTACTTC. Amino acid sequence: CASSASGTQETQYF.

This chain uses TRBV5-1 with TRBJ2-3, with D maybe TRBD2 (6 bases). The CDR3 is 15 residues long. Germline CDR1 is SGHRS and CDR2 is YFSETQ. V was clipped by 3 bases and J by 1 base, with 12 bases between them. CDR3: CASSSIGGGTDTQYF. In DNA form, the CDR3 reads TGCGCCAGCAGCTCCATCGGAGGGGGCACAGATACGCAGTATTTT. Based on the CDR3 plus reference TRBV5-1 and TRBJ2-3, the full variable domain is KAGVTQTPRYLIKTRGQQVTLSCSPISGHRSVSWYQQTPGQGLQFLFEYFSETQRNKGNFPGRFSGRQFSNSRSEMNVSTLELGDSALYLCASSSIGGGTDTQYFGPGTRLTVL.

The sample holds many counts of this clonotype. This chain connects TRBV29-1 to TRBJ2-7; 7 bases fit TRBD2. The CDR3 loop spans 12 amino acids. Germline assignment: CDR1 SQVTM and CDR2 ANQGSEA. V lost 2 bases, J lost 9 bases, and 7 bases stayed unmatched. Here the CDR3 reads CSVEKGGEGQYF. In DNA form, the CDR3 reads TGCAGCGTTGAAAAGGGAGGGGAAGGGCAGTACTTC.

The table lists this clonotype with a few counts. The V and J genes are TRBV5-1 and TRBJ2-5; D possibly corresponds to TRBD2 (6 bases). This CDR3 has 14 amino acids. Trimming cost V 6 bases and J 4 bases, with 16 bases left between them. Per the germline V gene, CDR1 is SGHRS and CDR2 is YFSETQ. As DNA, the CDR3 is TGCGCCAGCAATCAGGTCGGAGGGGCAGAGACCCAGTACTTC. This encodes CASNQVGGAETQYF.

This clonotype was detected a few times. The V and J genes are TRBV15 and TRBJ2-6; D is unresolved. This CDR3 contains 13 residues. Germline loops: CDR1 LNHNV, CDR2 YYDKDF (reference sequence). V lost 7 bases and J lost 0, with 4 bases in between. CDR3 in amino acids: CATMISGANVLTF. The CDR3 DNA reads as TGTGCCACCATGATCTCTGGGGCCAACGTCCTGACTTTC.

This chain joins TRBV29-1 and TRBJ2-1; 7 bases map to TRBD1. This CDR3 contains 16 residues. Germline CDR1 and CDR2: SQVTM and ANQGSEA. V lost 1 base and J lost 2; bases outside the gene matches: 8. Here the CDR3 reads CSVEGPGQLTYNEQFF. As DNA, the CDR3 is TGCAGCGTTGAAGGACCGGGACAGCTAACCTACAATGAGCAGTTCTTC.